This record looks at one T cell receptor (beta chain) sequence and its context. The antigen it recognizes is unknown. The record has no base qualities; no much larger clone is one base away. Via the germline V gene, CDR1 is SGHTA and CDR2 FQGNSA. Inclusive of the bounding cysteine and phenylalanine, the CDR3 is 14 residues long. The sequence is cut down to CDR3 DNA, 42 bases in frame from base 1. At the junction V is shortened by 5 bases and J by 1 base; bases outside the gene matches: 4. The sample was run on an Illumina HiSeq 2500. Quantitative 5'-RACE with molecular barcodes was used to prepare TCR beta libraries. The authors processed their data as follows. A new computational method based on a probabilistic model of VDJ rearrangement was used to identify disease-linked TCR variants. TCRdb cleaned the public reads at Q25 with fastp, built clones with MiXCR and kept in-frame beta chains. CDR3 protein sequences are deduplicated, and each keeps its most common genes and DNA. The V and J calls, along with clone size, are taken from TCRdb and not from the paper's own processing. The table for this sample lists almost 400,000 distinct CDR3 sequences; about a fifth of them were counted only once. The top ten hold roughly 16% of the sample.

This sample is drawn from a study of CD8 T cells in ankylosing spondylitis listed by TCRdb under 2017. For the wider study: T cell receptor beta repertoires were profiled in healthy donors and ankylosing spondylitis patients so that disease-linked TCR variants could be found. The full study cohort was made up of about 25 ankylosing spondylitis patients and 108 healthy donors. Samples of peripheral blood were taken, and for ankylosing spondylitis patients, synovial fluid was collected as well.

Results and caveats for the whole study, not just this receptor: Some of the motif variants had been reported before in the synovial fluid and blood of reactive arthritis patients, a finding that suggests common disease-initiation mechanisms. Significant enrichment of the disease-linked clones was reported in matched synovial fluid samples from ankylosing spondylitis patients. In peripheral blood, the disease-linked clones were found at relatively low frequencies and had a CD8+ phenotype. Blood from ankylosing spondylitis patients appeared to be characterized by a TCR beta motif made up of several highly homologous amino acid variants.

Material: blood, either unsorted or a sorted T cell fraction (not recorded which). The chain is made from TRBV7-2 and TRBJ2-5; the central 7 bases match TRBD2. The sequence was obtained from a male donor with ankylosing spondylitis. The DNA sequence reads TGTGCCAGCAGCAAACTAGCGCGCCAAGAGACCCAGTACTTC. Translation gives CASSKLARQETQYF.